Sequencing of this T cell receptor (beta chain) was carried out in a study of Graves' ophthalmopathy and Graves' hyperthyroidism. RNA transcripts served as template for amplifying TCR beta CDR3 sequences. The authors performed first-round RT-PCR with HTBI primers and then a second-round multiplex PCR. Using its own MiXCR run on the multiplex PCR reads, TCRdb lists one record per CDR3 protein. The data contain hundreds of thousands of distinct CDR3 sequences, about two fifths of them singletons. CDR1 and CDR2 from the germline V gene are MGHDK and SYGVNS. With V trimmed by 5 bases and J by 4 bases, 5 bases remained unmatched. The CDR3 is made up of 15 amino acids.

What was sequenced was peripheral blood. This sequence joins TRBV25-1 and TRBJ2-5; 12 positions match TRBD1. The receptor's source is an adult man with Graves' ophthalmopathy. CDR3 loop: CASSQGTGGPETQYF. The CDR3 DNA is TGTGCCAGCAGTCAGGGGACAGGGGGCCCAGAGACCCAGTACTTC.